This is a list of T cell receptor beta chains from one sample in a study of CD8+CD57+ T cells in acquired aplastic anemia. A single record per CDR3 protein comes from TCRdb applying MiXCR to the reads. The table shows about 160,000 distinct CDR3 sequences, with roughly half occurring only once. Sample: sorted CD4+, CD8+, or CD8+CD57+ T cells (not recorded which) from PBMCs. The receptor set was obtained from a human donor with aplastic anemia. CDR3s include the opening cysteine and the closing phenylalanine or tryptophan. The order of the fields is J gene, V gene, CDR3 protein.

J: TRBJ2-4
V: TRBV12-3/TRBV12-4
CDR3: CASRGGQGYHNKNIQYF

J: TRBJ1-1
V: TRBV7-2
CDR3: CASSHRTGGYTEAFF

J: TRBJ1-2
V: TRBV10-3
CDR3: CAISEPEGSSPSF

J: TRBJ2-2
V: TRBV7-2
CDR3: CASSLMGQGIGELFF

J: TRBJ1-6
V: TRBV19
CDR3: CASTTAGGPDSPLHF

J: TRBJ1-3
V: TRBV12-3/TRBV12-4
CDR3: CASTLLGNTIYF

J: TRBJ1-2
V: TRBV29-1
CDR3: CSVDTLGYTF

J: TRBJ2-7
V: TRBV10-3
CDR3: CAISTSGEPYEQYF

J: TRBJ1-3
V: TRBV7-2
CDR3: CASSSRVGPGNTIYF

J: TRBJ1-2
V: TRBV19
CDR3: CASSIGFKILYGYTF

J: TRBJ2-1
V: TRBV29-1
CDR3: CSAGTPAVSYNEQFF

J: TRBJ1-2
V: TRBV30
CDR3: CAWTPVSDGYTF

J: TRBJ1-1
V: TRBV29-1
CDR3: CSVSRQDMNTEAFF

J: TRBJ1-1
V: TRBV10-3
CDR3: CAISQDRERSEAFF

J: TRBJ2-5
V: TRBV7-2
CDR3: CASSRGNQETQYF

J: TRBJ2-7
V: TRBV5-1
CDR3: CASSRPGSGGSYEQYF

J: TRBJ2-2
V: TRBV3-1
CDR3: CASSQVAGAAGELFF

J: TRBJ2-5
V: TRBV15
CDR3: CATSSEGGTRETQYF

J: TRBJ1-5
V: TRBV7-7
CDR3: CASSLDEGQPQHF

J: TRBJ1-2
V: TRBV5-6
CDR3: CASSFQGRYGYTF

J: TRBJ1-6
V: TRBV7-9
CDR3: CASSLANGRINSPLHF

J: TRBJ1-5
V: TRBV10-3
CDR3: CAISESERGRVGSNQPQHF

J: TRBJ1-1
V: TRBV2
CDR3: CASRTGVGWTEAFF

J: TRBJ1-1
V: TRBV25-1
CDR3: CASSESNPWGAEAFF

J: TRBJ2-3
V: TRBV11-2
CDR3: CASSFPIGGAGQDTQYF

J: TRBJ1-6
V: TRBV20-1
CDR3: CSARDRGAPSPLHF

J: TRBJ2-7
V: TRBV7-9
CDR3: CASSLAPDGTYYEQYF

J: TRBJ2-3
V: TRBV10-1
CDR3: CASSDRIGVPPSTDTQYF

J: TRBJ2-7
V: TRBV5-1
CDR3: CSSSLNREVHEQYF

J: TRBJ2-7
V: TRBV5-6
CDR3: CASSFGGQGYEQYF

J: TRBJ1-4
V: TRBV10-3
CDR3: CAISEGGIEEKLFF

J: TRBJ1-1
V: TRBV7-2
CDR3: CASSLVIAGAFF

J: TRBJ1-2
V: TRBV19
CDR3: CASSIDMGLANYGYTF

J: TRBJ1-5
V: TRBV6-6
CDR3: CASSYGQSCSNQPQHF

J: TRBJ2-3
V: TRBV7-2
CDR3: CASSTQLEDTQYF

J: TRBJ1-2
V: TRBV4-3
CDR3: CASSQDKAYYGYTF

J: TRBJ2-3
V: TRBV10-3
CDR3: CAISNGGQGTDTQYF

J: TRBJ2-2
V: TRBV4-3
CDR3: CASSQDPGGVDTGELFF

J: TRBJ1-5
V: TRBV9
CDR3: CASGWGNQPQHF

J: TRBJ1-1
V: TRBV19
CDR3: CASGEEGAENTEAFF

J: TRBJ2-7
V: TRBV5-1
CDR3: CASSLAPTNAYEQYF

J: TRBJ2-7
V: TRBV20-1
CDR3: CSARRELSGGSYEQYF

J: TRBJ2-5
V: TRBV18
CDR3: CASSDSGGSETQYF

J: TRBJ2-4
V: TRBV2
CDR3: CASSVKNIQYF

J: TRBJ1-2
V: TRBV5-5
CDR3: CASSPPVGPYGYTF

J: TRBJ1-2
V: TRBV5-1
CDR3: CASSAWRNGDGYTF

J: TRBJ2-7
V: TRBV11-2
CDR3: CASSLEVYEQYF

J: TRBJ2-6
V: TRBV15
CDR3: CATSPRGSGANVLTF

J: TRBJ1-2
V: TRBV6-1
CDR3: CASRQGQGYGYTF

J: TRBJ1-2
V: TRBV7-2
CDR3: CASSPAGGYGYTF

J: TRBJ2-3
V: TRBV10-3
CDR3: CAISEVSGEDTQYF